This TCR beta chain was identified during a study of T-cell memory formation after mild COVID-19. This clonotype has a handful of counts. Via MiXCR, TCRdb re-called the 5' RACE reads, giving one row per CDR3 protein. Of a few hundred thousand distinct CDR3 sequences in the sample, 13% to 15% were seen once. V was clipped by 6 bases and J by 8 bases, with 19 bases between them. This CDR3 is 15 amino acids long. Source material: PBMCs or a T cell subset sorted from them (not recorded which). The clonotype originates from a man aged 18 to 29 who had mild COVID-19 (a few samples of this study predate the infection). Cell type and time point are not known. The chain couples TRBV12-3 or TRBV12-4 to TRBJ1-4, with D possibly TRBD1 on 5 matching bases. The CDR3, as DNA: TGTGCCAGCAGCGATCAGGACTACCGGGGGGAAAAACTGTTTTTT. It yields the protein CASSDQDYRGEKLFF.